The 23 T cell receptor beta chains reported below all come from one sample, sequenced in a study of CD8 T cells in ankylosing spondylitis. TCRdb reanalysed the 5' RACE reads using MiXCR and keeps one entry per CDR3 protein. The data contain around 130,000 distinct CDR3 sequences, roughly an eighth of them singletons. The source material was blood, either unsorted or a sorted T cell fraction (not recorded which). The receptors here all came from a female donor with ankylosing spondylitis or in good health (not recorded which).

The chain carries TRBV7-6 and TRBJ2-7, with D perhaps TRBD2 (6 bases). The CDR3 spans 11 residues. Trimming removed 5 bases at V and 7 bases at J, with 9 bases between. In germline, CDR1 is SGHVS, CDR2 FNYEAQ. The CDR3 loop is CASSAGWEQYF. CDR3 nucleotides: TGTGCCAGCAGCGCGGGGTGGGAGCAGTACTTC.

The V and J genes are TRBV21-1 and TRBJ2-7; the listed D gene, TRBD2, was not tested against the DNA. TRBV21-1 is termed a pseudogene. The CDR3 is 14 residues long. CDR3 amino acids: CASKPGRPYYEQYF. CDR3 coding DNA: TGTGCCAGCAAACCGGGACGGCCTTACTACGAGCAGTACTTC.

The genes are TRBV13 and TRBJ2-3; no reliable D call. V dropped 5 bases and J dropped 0 bases, with 6 bases sitting between them. Germline V CDR1 and CDR2: PRHDT, FYEKMQ (reference sequence). There are 13 residues in the CDR3. The CDR3 is CASSNSSTDTQYF. The CDR3 DNA reads as TGTGCCAGCAGCAATAGTAGCACAGATACGCAGTATTTT.

The V gene is TRBV3-1, the J gene TRBJ2-2, with 10 bases that match TRBD1. The junction had 6 bases not matched to a gene; V was cut back by 6 bases and J by 5 bases. The CDR3 spans 15 residues. The germline V gene has CDR1 LGHDT and CDR2 YNNKEL (reference sequence). CDR3 in amino acids: CASSLPGQGTGELFF. CDR3 in DNA: TGTGCCAGCAGTCTTCCGGGACAGGGGACCGGGGAGCTGTTTTTT.

This clonotype has a count of ten or more. The rearrangement joins TRBV5-1 to TRBJ2-5, with D maybe TRBD1 (6 bases). This CDR3 has 14 residues. Trimming took off 1 base at V and 4 bases at J, with 11 bases between the two ends. Germline lookup yields CDR1 SGHRS and CDR2 YFSETQ. CDR3 coding DNA: TGCGCCAGCAGCTTGAGACAGGCCTTAGAGACCCAGTACTTC. Protein: CASSLRQALETQYF.

Notes on this clonotype: This may arise from a read error, as a much more abundant clone is one base away. The chain links TRBV5-1 to TRBJ2-3; TRBD2 agrees at 13 bases. The J segment lost 5 bases and the V segment lost 3 bases, leaving 6 bases of the junction unmatched. CDR3 length: 16 amino acids. In germline, CDR1 is SGHRS, CDR2 YFSETQ. DNA of the CDR3: TGCGCCAGCAGCTCGGGGGGACTAGCGGGAAAAGATACGCAGTATTTT. Protein: CASSSGGLAGKDTQYF.

This clonotype was detected a few times. The V call is TRBV19, the J call TRBJ1-1; 7 bases align to TRBD1. This CDR3 has 18 amino acids. CDR1 LNHDA and CDR2 SQIVND come from the germline V gene (reference sequence). Germline trimming cut 2 bases from V and 1 base from J; bases unmatched to any gene: 13. The DNA for the CDR3 is TGTGCCAGTAGTATAAAGGGGGCGTTTGGGTTTCAGAACACTGAAGCTTTCTTT. The encoded protein is CASSIKGAFGFQNTEAFF.

As concerns this clonotype: A junction boundary mismatches the germline segment, possibly from a read error. The chain has TRBV28 and TRBJ2-2; a possible D gene is TRBD1 (5 bases). The V gene's germline CDR1 is MDHEN and CDR2 SYDVKM. This CDR3 contains 14 residues. The CDR3 loop is CASSTGLNTEELFF. The DNA for the CDR3 is TGTGCCAGCAGTACAGGTTTGAACACCGAGGAGCTGTTTTTT.

Turning to this clonotype: One end of the junction varies from germline; a read error may be responsible. CDR3 sequence: CASSKQTGRGLGNTIYF. The CDR3 nucleotides are TGTGCCAGCAGCAAACAGACAGGGCGCGGTTTAGGAAACACCATATATTTC. This rearrangement joins TRBV7-8 to TRBJ1-3, with 7 bases lining up with TRBD1. This CDR3 region has 17 residues. Germline assignment: CDR1 SGHVS and CDR2 FQNEAQ.

This clonotype was observed at least ten times. The chain uses TRBV20-1 and TRBJ1-2; possible D gene TRBD1, 6 bases. Trimming shortened V by 6 bases and J by 8 bases, and 10 bases separated the two germline ends. This CDR3 region has 10 residues. Germline CDR1 DFQATT, CDR2 SNEGSKA (reference sequence). The CDR3: CSARGVGYTF. CDR3 sequence (DNA): TGCAGTGCAAGGGGGGTAGGCTACACCTTC.

This clonotype was picked up many times. The chain employs TRBV2 and TRBJ1-5, with 10 bases identical to TRBD1. There are 16 residues in the CDR3. Germline values: CDR1 SNHLY, CDR2 FYNNEI. V lost 1 base to trimming and J lost 6 bases; unmatched junction nucleotides: 6. In DNA form, the CDR3 reads TGTGCCAGCAGTGAAGGCTTGGGACAGGGGAGTCAGCCCCAGCATTTT. Its translation is CASSEGLGQGSQPQHF.

This clonotype turned up a few times. The chain is built from TRBV18 and TRBJ1-2; D remains ambiguous. In germline, CDR1 is KGHSH, CDR2 LQKENI. The CDR3 is made up of 15 amino acids. The V and J ends lost 2 bases and 0 bases respectively, with 10 bases between them. The DNA for the CDR3 is TGTGCCAGCTCACCATATGAGGAAGCTAACTATGGCTACACCTTC. Translated, it gives CASSPYEEANYGYTF.

Only a few counts were recorded for this clonotype. The genes are TRBV3-1 and TRBJ2-7; possibly TRBD2 for D (8 bases). Trimming removed 4 bases at V and 4 bases at J, with 20 bases between. The CDR3 runs to 16 residues. CDR1 is LGHDT, CDR2 YNNKEL, per germline (reference sequence). CDR3 protein: CASSPRGGTANYEQYF. For the CDR3, the DNA is TGTGCCAGCAGCCCTCGGGGGGGGACAGCAAATTACGAGCAGTACTTC.

The V and J genes are TRBV3-1 and TRBJ2-7, with TRBD2 matching over 8 bases. Trimming at V came to 1 base and at J to 5 bases, leaving 7 bases not matched to a gene. Germline V lookup: CDR1 LGHDT, CDR2 YNNKEL (reference sequence). The CDR3 is 15 amino acids. The CDR3: CASSQGGLAKHEQYF. CDR3 nucleotides: TGTGCCAGCAGCCAAGGAGGACTAGCAAAGCACGAGCAGTACTTC.

This clonotype was observed at least ten times. The chain employs TRBV20-1 and TRBJ1-1, with D unclear. This CDR3 comprises 13 residues. CDR1 and CDR2 from the germline V gene are DFQATT and SNEGSKA (reference sequence). Trimming pared 6 bases from V and 1 base from J, leaving 12 bases between. CDR3 bases: TGCAGTGCGGGAAGGCAGAAGAACACTGAAGCTTTCTTT. Translating gives CSAGRQKNTEAFF.

This chain uses TRBV5-1 with TRBJ1-1; 10 bases line up with TRBD1. V lost 0 bases to trimming and J lost 1 base; unmatched junction nucleotides: 6. CDR3 length equals 17 residues. The germline V gene has CDR1 SGHRS and CDR2 YFSETQ. CDR3 sequence (DNA): TGCGCCAGCAGCTTGGATTGGACAGGGGGGGGGAACACTGAAGCTTTCTTT. Protein product: CASSLDWTGGGNTEAFF. Variable domain in full (rest from reference TRBV5-1 and TRBJ1-1): KAGVTQTPRYLIKTRGQQVTLSCSPISGHRSVSWYQQTPGQGLQFLFEYFSETQRNKGNFPGRFSGRQFSNSRSEMNVSTLELGDSALYLCASSLDWTGGGNTEAFFGQGTRLTVV.

This clonotype showed up just once. The chain links TRBV3-1 to TRBJ2-3; TRBD2 might be the D (5 bases). V was pared by 1 base and J by 5 bases, with 28 bases between. Germline loops: CDR1 LGHDT, CDR2 YNNKEL (reference sequence). There are 20 residues in the CDR3. The CDR3 sequence: CASSQGGPGKGRPVRDTQYF. The CDR3 DNA sequence: TGTGCCAGCAGCCAAGGAGGCCCGGGAAAGGGCAGACCCGTTCGAGATACGCAGTATTTT.

Many counts were recorded for this clonotype. V is TRBV7-2 and J is TRBJ1-6; 7 bases map to TRBD1. The germline gives CDR1 SGHTA, CDR2 FQGNSA. The CDR3 totals 15 residues. J was trimmed by 5 bases and V by 4 bases; bases with no gene match: 5. In DNA form, the CDR3 reads TGTGCCAGCAGCTATCGACAGGGTGATAATTCACCCCTCCACTTT. Translating gives CASSYRQGDNSPLHF.

This clonotype was seen ten or more times. The chain combines TRBV5-6 with TRBJ2-1; 9 bases match TRBD2. Germline trimming cut 2 bases from V and 6 bases from J; bases unmatched to any gene: 3. The CDR3 is 14 residues long. CDR1 is SGHDT, CDR2 YYEEEE, per germline. The CDR3 is CASSLRGGGNEQFF. The CDR3, as DNA: TGTGCCAGCAGCTTACGCGGGGGGGGCAATGAGCAGTTCTTC.

CDR3 bases: TGTGCCAGCAGGATTACATGGGGTAGCAATCAGCCCCAGCATTTT. This sequence encodes CASRITWGSNQPQHF. The chain combines TRBV6-1 with TRBJ1-5; no clear D gene. V was trimmed by 6 bases and J by 0 bases, leaving 12 bases between them. This CDR3 is 15 amino acids long. In germline, CDR1 is MNHNS, CDR2 SASEGT.

With respect to this clonotype: Just one base apart from a much larger clone, this may be a read error. Lacking the conserved final phenylalanine or tryptophan, this CDR3 likely reflects a read error. V gene TRBV12-3 or TRBV12-4 combines with J gene TRBJ2-7; TRBD2 agrees at 13 bases. Germline trimming cut 5 bases from V and 6 bases from J; bases unmatched to any gene: 4. The length of the CDR3 is 14 residues. The CDR3 protein is CASSGGLAGVEQYL. The CDR3 nucleotides are TGTGCCAGCAGTGGAGGACTAGCGGGAGTCGAGCAGTACCTC.

The chain employs TRBV20-1 and TRBJ2-6, with D possibly being TRBD2 (5 bases). V was trimmed by 3 bases and J by 0 bases, leaving 9 bases between them. The CDR3 contains 15 residues. Germline V gene data show CDR1 as DFQATT and CDR2 as SNEGSKA (reference sequence). The CDR3 region is CSARDSYSGANVLTF. CDR3 in DNA: TGCAGTGCTAGGGACTCCTACTCTGGGGCCAACGTCCTGACTTTC.

This clonotype was observed a handful of times. The chain employs TRBV29-1 and TRBJ1-1, with 10 bases that match TRBD1. V gave up 4 bases and J gave up 4 bases; unmatched junction bases: 3. The CDR3 spans 13 residues. The germline V gene has CDR1 SQVTM and CDR2 ANQGSEA. The CDR3 spells CSVGQGASTEAFF. CDR3 coding DNA: TGCAGCGTTGGACAGGGGGCGAGCACTGAAGCTTTCTTT.